This T cell receptor beta chain stems from a study of shared clonotypes between healthy human individuals. Whole-study context: The study enrolled a couple of women and three men aged 18 to 49. Whole-study results and caveats: The study sampled only blood, and tissue repertoires likely differ. Limited genetic and exposure-history diversity came from having few donors.

There were only Caucasian adults among the donors, and all lived in Nashville, Tennessee. This CDR3 spans 11 amino acids. Trimming removed 6 bases from V and 5 bases from J, with 9 bases in between. In germline, CDR1 is SQVTM, CDR2 ANQGSEA. A note on this clone: Its cognate antigen is unknown.

TCRdb's table, derived via immunoSEQ multiplex PCR, lists solely in-frame clones and lacks some. This repertoire shows about 460,000 clones, roughly three quarters found once; its top ten account for more than 10%. The V and J genes are TRBV29-1 and TRBJ2-3, with no clear D. This receptor was taken from a middle-aged woman in good health. Some clones in this sample may be carry-over from other donors' samples. The sequencing input was PBMCs. The CDR3, as DNA: TGCAGCGTAAACCAGCGAGATACGCAGTATTTT. Translation: CSVNQRDTQYF.